The 26 T cell receptor beta chains presented below share a single source sample, sequenced in a study of beta chain features in type 1 diabetes. Reverse transcribing all isolated RNA meant expressed TCRB transcripts were sequenced. Repertoires were generated with immunoSEQ multiplex PCR, while TCRdb's copy carries only in-frame clones and drops some. The sample comprises about 360,000 clones, roughly 12% of which are singletons, and 0.0095% to 0.012% rests with the top ten. The study's findings and limits: Shortening that was moderate but significant affected the TCRB CDR3s of Type 1 diabetes patients in all four CD4+ subsets.

For these receptors, no antigen is known. Sequenced material: naive CD4+ T cells from blood. The source of these receptors is a young woman with type 1 diabetes.

V and J are TRBV27 and TRBJ2-7, with a tentative D call TRBD2 (5 bases). The CDR3 loop spans 13 amino acids. The V and J ends lost 5 bases and 2 bases respectively, with 10 bases between them. In germline, CDR1 is MNHEY, CDR2 SMNVEV (reference sequence). The CDR3 sequence is CASSRLAAYEQYF. In DNA form, the CDR3 reads TGTGCCAGCAGTCGGCTAGCAGCCTACGAGCAGTACTTC.

This clone was counted only a few times. J is TRBJ2-5 and V is TRBV18; possibly TRBD1 for D (5 bases). This CDR3 contains 14 residues. The germline V gene encodes CDR1 KGHSH and CDR2 LQKENI. V was trimmed by 0 bases and J by 5 bases, leaving 10 bases between them. The CDR3 nucleotides read TGTGCCAGCTCACCACCAGGGGTTCGGGAGACCCAGTACTTC. Encoded protein: CASSPPGVRETQYF.

This clone was counted a few times. The V call is TRBV4-2, the J call TRBJ2-2; TRBD2 matches at 9 bases. In germline, CDR1 is LGHNA, CDR2 YNFKEQ. This CDR3 is built from 16 residues. V lost 3 bases, J lost 3 bases, and 5 bases stayed unmatched. This CDR3 is CASSHDVAGDTGELFF. The DNA for the CDR3 is TGTGCCAGCAGCCATGATGTAGCGGGGGACACCGGGGAGCTGTTTTTT.

This clone was seen a handful of times. V is TRBV19 and J is TRBJ2-1; the D gene is possibly TRBD2 (7 bases). The CDR3 spans 16 residues. Germline CDR1 is LNHDA and CDR2 is SQIVND (reference sequence). V was trimmed by 4 bases and J by 6 bases, leaving 19 bases between them. The CDR3 nucleotides read TGTGCCAGTAGTAAGCGGGGAGGGGGAAGGAGCAATGAGCAGTTCTTC. Translating it yields CASSKRGGGRSNEQFF.

A remark on this clone: Because the CDR3 is missing its conserved closing phenylalanine or tryptophan, this is likely a read error. The DNA is omitted, as the CDR3 cannot be located on it reliably, and the CDR3 follows TCRdb's listing. The V and J genes are TRBV3-1 (or the pseudogene TRBV3-2) and TRBJ1-2; the table's TRBD1 call for D was not verified on the DNA. In germline, CDR1 is LGHDT, CDR2 YNNKEL (reference sequence). The CDR3 contains 8 residues when both ends are counted. CDR3: CPQGINSL.

This chain uses TRBV29-1 with TRBJ1-1, with no clear D. The CDR3 extends over 14 amino acids. CDR1 and CDR2 (germline): SQVTM, ANQGSEA. Trimming pared 1 base from V and 6 bases from J, leaving 15 bases between. CDR3 protein: CSVEAQADTSEAFF. For the CDR3, the DNA is TGCAGCGTTGAAGCGCAGGCCGATACCTCTGAAGCTTTCTTT.

The rearrangement joins TRBV10-3 to TRBJ1-5, with 9 bases identical to TRBD1. The CDR3 runs to 15 residues. Germline V CDR1 and CDR2: ENHRY, SYGVKD. V was clipped by 3 bases and J by 4 bases; unmatched bases: 4. The CDR3 DNA reads as TGTGCCATCAGTGAATGGGACAGGGAAAATCAGCCCCAGCATTTT. Amino acid sequence: CAISEWDRENQPQHF.

The CDR3 sequence is CASSVLQTSTDTQYF. CDR3 nucleotides: TGTGCCAGCAGCGTGCTGCAGACTAGCACAGATACGCAGTATTTT. This chain joins TRBV9 and TRBJ2-3; no reliable D call. Germline V gives CDR1 SGDLS, CDR2 YYNGEE. V lost 2 bases and J lost 0, with 10 bases in between. The CDR3 extends over 15 amino acids. The full variable domain, rest sourced from reference TRBV9 and TRBJ2-3, is DSGVTQTPKHLITATGQRVTLRCSPRSGDLSVYWYQQSLDQGLQFLIQYYNGEERAKGNILERFSAQQFPDLHSELNLSSLELGDSALYFCASSVLQTSTDTQYFGPGTRLTVL.

The V and J genes are TRBV30 and TRBJ1-5; 7 bases align to TRBD1. J gave up 11 bases and V 2 bases, and 9 bases lay outside the gene matches. This CDR3 has 13 residues. Germline CDR1 reads GTSNPN; CDR2 reads SVGIG (reference sequence). CDR3 sequence (DNA): TGTGCCTGGAGTCCGTCCCCGGGACAGACCCAGCATTTT. Protein product: CAWSPSPGQTQHF.

The chain carries TRBV7-2 and TRBJ1-5; 8 bases match TRBD1. Germline assignment: CDR1 SGHTA and CDR2 FQGNSA. The CDR3 is 15 amino acids. V trimming: 4 bases; J trimming: 4 bases; junction bases outside the gene matches: 6. The CDR3 DNA reads TGTGCCAGCAGCTCACAGACAGGGGCAAATCAGCCCCAGCATTTT. Protein product: CASSSQTGANQPQHF.

This clone was seen a handful of times. The chain joins TRBV5-1 to TRBJ2-1, with D possibly matching TRBD2 (5 bases). CDR3 length: 15 residues. Trimming removed 5 bases from V and 1 base from J, with 13 bases in between. Germline CDR1 and CDR2: SGHRS and YFSETQ. The CDR3, as DNA: TGCGCCAGCAGTTCGCTTCGGGGTTCCTACAATGAGCAGTTCTTC. Encoded protein: CASSSLRGSYNEQFF.

This clone was counted a few times. Here the CDR3 DNA reads TGTGCCAGCAGGACTAGCGGGGAGTGGAGGCAGTATTTT. Its translation is CASRTSGEWRQYF. The chain is built from TRBV6-1 and TRBJ2-3; 11 bases fit TRBD2. The CDR3 totals 13 residues. Germline V gene lookup returns CDR1 MNHNS and CDR2 SASEGT. V shed 6 bases and J 11 bases; nucleotides not matched to a gene: 7.

Of note for this clone: The same CDR3 arises from other DNA sequences in this sample as well. The chain recombines TRBV7-2 with TRBJ2-3, with TRBD2 as a possible D gene (6 bases). Trimming left V 5 bases short and J 0 bases short, with 9 bases between. The V gene's germline CDR1 is SGHTA and CDR2 FQGNSA. This CDR3 has 14 residues. CDR3 protein: CASSPGTSTDTQYF. Here the CDR3 DNA reads TGTGCCAGCAGCCCAGGGACTAGCACAGATACGCAGTATTTT.

This clone has just a few counts. The rearrangement joins TRBV2 to TRBJ2-2, with D perhaps TRBD2 (6 bases). V was pared by 6 bases and J by 0 bases, with 11 bases between. CDR1 and CDR2 (germline): SNHLY, FYNNEI. The CDR3 spans 15 residues. For the CDR3, the DNA is TGTGCCAGCAGGACGGGCGGGGCGAACACCGGGGAGCTGTTTTTT. This gives the protein CASRTGGANTGELFF. The full variable domain, rest sourced from reference TRBV2 and TRBJ2-2, is EPEVTQTPSHQVTQMGQEVILRCVPISNHLYFYWYRQILGQKVEFLVSFYNNEISEKSEIFDDQFSVERPDGSNFTLKIRSTKLEDSAMYFCASRTGGANTGELFFGEGSRLTVL.

V usage is TRBV30 and J usage is TRBJ2-5, with 7 bases identical to TRBD1. Germline values: CDR1 GTSNPN, CDR2 SVGIG (reference sequence). J lost 5 bases, V lost 1 base, and 7 bases had no gene match. The CDR3 loop spans 14 amino acids. DNA for the CDR3: TGTGCCTGGAGTGCGACAGGGAACCGGGAGACCCAGTACTTC. This codes for CAWSATGNRETQYF.

This clone has only one observation. The chain uses TRBV2 and TRBJ1-5; D is ambiguous. Germline loops: CDR1 SNHLY, CDR2 FYNNEI. The ends were cut back, 5 bases at V and 3 bases at J, with 11 bases in the middle. The CDR3 contains 14 residues. This CDR3 is CASSNSDHNQPQHF. The CDR3 DNA follows: TGTGCCAGCAGTAATTCAGATCACAATCAGCCCCAGCATTTT.

This clone was seen only a few times. V gene TRBV11-2 combines with J gene TRBJ2-2; the D is unclear. The V end was cut by 1 base, the J end by 3 bases, with 6 bases between. The CDR3 is 14 residues long. In germline, CDR1 is SGHAT, CDR2 FQNNGV. CDR3 amino acids: CASSLAGYTGELFF. DNA of the CDR3: TGTGCCAGCAGCTTAGCCGGGTACACCGGGGAGCTGTTTTTT.

The chain's CDR3 is CASVEQPNTEAFF. In nucleotides, the CDR3 is TGTGCCAGCGTGGAACAGCCGAACACTGAAGCTTTCTTT. V gene TRBV2 combines with J gene TRBJ1-1; no reliable D call. The CDR3 is 13 residues long. CDR1 SNHLY and CDR2 FYNNEI come from the germline V gene. Trimming left V 8 bases short and J 1 base short, with 11 bases between. The entire variable domain, with the rest obtained from reference TRBV2 and TRBJ1-1, is as follows: EPEVTQTPSHQVTQMGQEVILRCVPISNHLYFYWYRQILGQKVEFLVSFYNNEISEKSEIFDDQFSVERPDGSNFTLKIRSTKLEDSAMYFCASVEQPNTEAFFGQGTRLTVV.

V is TRBV28 and J is TRBJ1-1, with TRBD1 as a possible D gene (6 bases). The CDR3 consists of 13 residues. The germline V and J ends were trimmed by 10 bases and 4 bases, with 16 bases remaining between them. The germline V gene has CDR1 MDHEN and CDR2 SYDVKM. The CDR3 region has the DNA TGTGCCACCGAGGGGGGGGGCTTCACTGAAGCTTTCTTT. This sequence encodes CATEGGGFTEAFF.

This clone was seen more than once but under ten times. Other nucleotide sequences from this sample produce the same CDR3. This sequence joins TRBV18 and TRBJ2-3; unclear D gene. Germline loops: CDR1 KGHSH, CDR2 LQKENI. The CDR3 contains 14 residues. V shed 0 bases and J shed 0 bases, with 4 bases lying between them. The CDR3 DNA sequence: TGTGCCAGCTCACCACCGGCCAGCACAGATACGCAGTATTTT. Its translation: CASSPPASTDTQYF.

J is TRBJ1-5 and V is TRBV28; tentatively, D is TRBD1 (5 bases). V was trimmed by 7 bases and J by 4 bases, leaving 14 bases between them. The germline V gene encodes CDR1 MDHEN and CDR2 SYDVKM. The CDR3 is 14 residues long. The CDR3 DNA follows: TGTGCCAGCACCCCATTTGGGGCAAATCAGCCCCAGCATTTT. Its translation is CASTPFGANQPQHF. The whole variable domain, remainder taken from reference TRBV28 and TRBJ1-5, is DVKVTQSSRYLVKRTGEKVFLECVQDMDHENMFWYRQDPGLGLRLIYFSYDVKMKEKGDIPEGYSVSREKKERFSLILESASTNQTSMYLCASTPFGANQPQHFGDGTRLSIL.

The chain carries TRBV30 and TRBJ2-5, with D unresolved. The CDR3 totals 13 residues. Between the trimmed V and J ends, which lost 4 bases and 5 bases, there was a span of 14 bases. Germline assignment: CDR1 GTSNPN and CDR2 SVGIG (reference sequence). The CDR3 nucleotides are TGTGCCTGGACCCGGTCCCCCGGGGAGACCCAGTACTTC. It codes for CAWTRSPGETQYF.

The sample holds a few counts of this clone. The V call is TRBV7-9, the J call TRBJ2-2; 7 nucleotides match TRBD1. V dropped 4 bases and J dropped 7; count of bases not matched to a gene: 6. CDR1 and CDR2 from the germline V gene are SEHNR and FQNEAQ (reference sequence). The CDR3 is made up of 14 amino acids. Here the CDR3 reads CASSSNRGGGELFF. The CDR3 DNA follows: TGTGCCAGCAGCTCCAACAGGGGCGGCGGGGAGCTGTTTTTT.

This sequence joins TRBV5-4 and TRBJ1-1, with unresolved D. Germline V gene lookup returns CDR1 SGHNT and CDR2 YYREEE (reference sequence). The germline V and J ends were trimmed by 4 bases and 2 bases, with 6 bases remaining between them. CDR3 length equals 12 residues. CDR3 sequence reads: CASSPHNTEAFF. DNA of the CDR3: TGTGCCAGCAGCCCCCATAACACTGAAGCTTTCTTT. Drawing the rest from reference TRBV5-4 and TRBJ1-1, the complete variable domain is ETGVTQSPTHLIKTRGQQVTLRCSSQSGHNTVSWYQQALGQGPQFIFQYYREEENGRGNFPPRFSGLQFPNYSSELNVNALELDDSALYLCASSPHNTEAFFGQGTRLTVV.

The J gene is TRBJ2-6, the V gene TRBV4-3, with D unclear. The V gene's germline CDR1 is LGHNA and CDR2 YSLEER. The V end lost 0 bases, the J end lost 0 bases, and 6 bases lay between the germline ends. The CDR3 totals 16 residues. The CDR3 here is CASSQDLSSGANVLTF. The CDR3 DNA is TGCGCCAGCAGCCAAGATCTGAGCTCTGGGGCCAACGTCCTGACTTTC.

The chain carries TRBV7-9 and TRBJ1-4; D is ambiguous. This CDR3 has 16 amino acids. In germline, CDR1 is SEHNR, CDR2 FQNEAQ (reference sequence). The V gene lost 0 bases and the J gene lost 2 bases, with 10 bases spanning the gap. The CDR3 region has the DNA TGTGCCAGCAGCTTAGCAGCGGGATTGACTAATGAAAAACTGTTTTTT. Its protein product is CASSLAAGLTNEKLFF.